The clone carrying this T cell receptor beta chain appeared once. Its antigen remains unidentified. Donors came from a validation cohort of about 120 subjects, distinct from the first 666-subject cohort. TCRdb keeps only in-frame clones here, not all; method: immunoSEQ multiplex PCR. The sample holds more than 120,000 clones, roughly 86% seen once. Germline V gene lookup returns CDR1 SGHRS and CDR2 YFSETQ. V gave up 0 bases and J gave up 4 bases, with 13 bases separating them. CDR3 length: 15 residues. This record belongs to a study of cytomegalovirus exposure and HLA in healthy donors. Study conclusions and caveats: The tendency of first-cohort TCR clusters to co-occur in the roughly 120 validation repertoires was the finding of a later analysis.

The TCR was taken from a man aged 18 to 30 in good health and CMV-seropositive. Sequencing input: PBMCs. The chain links TRBV5-1 to TRBJ1-1; maybe TRBD1 (5 bases). CDR3: CASSLVPGSGTEAFF. CDR3 coding DNA: TGCGCCAGCAGCTTGGTGCCAGGGTCGGGCACTGAAGCTTTCTTT.